The 17 T cell receptor beta chains below come from one sample, sequenced in a study of vaccination and CD4 T cells after COVID-19. Sample treatment: approximately 10-day PBMC culture with coronavirus spike peptide pools or control peptides (ViraFEST assay). Their cognate antigens are unknown. Researchers used the Oncomine TCR Beta short-read assay to sequence DNA from cultured CD4+ T cells. TCRdb passed the PCR reads through MiXCR, listing each CDR3 protein once. The sample includes about 13,000 distinct CDR3 sequences, more than 75% of them seen just once. Sequences were obtained from CD4+ T cells from blood, cultured in vitro. The receptors derive from a human donor who had recovered from COVID-19.

The genes are TRBV6-4 and TRBJ2-1; D is unresolved. Trimming removed 3 bases from V and 7 bases from J, with 16 bases in between. Germline CDR1 MRHNA, CDR2 SNTAGT. The CDR3 sequence is 15 residues long. The CDR3 DNA reads as TGTGCCAGCAGTGAGGGCAGGATTTTAAGAAATGAGCAGTTCTTC. Encoded protein: CASSEGRILRNEQFF.

The count of this clonotype is one. The chain carries TRBV24-1 and TRBJ2-7, with D maybe TRBD2 (7 bases). There are 12 residues in the CDR3. V lost 10 bases to trimming and J lost 3 bases, with 12 bases between them. CDR1 and CDR2 (germline): KGHDR, SFDVKD. CDR3 DNA: TGTGCCACGAGCGGGACAAGCTACGAGCAGTACTTC. Translating it yields CATSGTSYEQYF.

The chain recombines TRBV18 with TRBJ2-7; D call uncertain. V lost 2 bases and J lost 2, with 10 bases in between. The germline gives CDR1 KGHSH, CDR2 LQKENI. This CDR3 region has 14 residues. CDR3 bases: TGTGCCAGCTCACCATCCCTTTCCACCTACGAGCAGTACTTC. Amino acids: CASSPSLSTYEQYF. Variable domain in full (rest from reference TRBV18 and TRBJ2-7): NAGVMQNPRHLVRRRGQEARLRCSPMKGHSHVYWYRQLPEEGLKFMVYLQKENIIDESGMPKERFSAEFPKEGPSILRIQQVVRGDSAAYFCASSPSLSTYEQYFGPGTRLTVT.

CDR3 sequence reads: CASSAWTGTYEQYF. The CDR3 DNA reads TGTGCCAGCAGTGCGTGGACAGGTACTTACGAGCAGTACTTC. The chain uses TRBV6-1 and TRBJ2-7; 7 bases align to TRBD1. Trimming removed 4 bases from V and 4 bases from J; junction bases left unmatched: 7. The germline gives CDR1 MNHNS, CDR2 SASEGT. This CDR3 is built from 14 residues.

J is TRBJ1-5 and V is TRBV2; 8 nucleotides match TRBD1. V lost 6 bases, J lost 6 bases, and 10 bases stayed unmatched. The CDR3 loop spans 15 amino acids. The germline gives CDR1 SNHLY, CDR2 FYNNEI. The CDR3 is CASRSQGARSQPQHF. The CDR3, as DNA: TGTGCCAGCAGGTCTCAGGGGGCGCGCAGTCAGCCCCAGCATTTT.

This clonotype was seen only a few times. The chain recombines TRBV6-5 with TRBJ1-2; a weak D match, TRBD1 (6 bases). With 4 bases removed from V and 0 bases from J, the gap between germline ends came to 15 bases. Germline V gives CDR1 MNHEY, CDR2 SVGAGI. The CDR3 covers 16 residues. The CDR3 DNA is TGTGCCAGCAGTTGGGGACACATGACGCCTAACTATGGCTACACCTTC. Its protein product is CASSWGHMTPNYGYTF.

The chain combines TRBV19 with TRBJ2-3; maybe TRBD2 (7 bases). The germline V gene has CDR1 LNHDA and CDR2 SQIVND (reference sequence). Trimming shortened V by 7 bases and J by 8 bases, and 16 bases separated the two germline ends. This CDR3 region has 13 residues. DNA for the CDR3: TGTGCCAGTACGACGACAGGCGGGGGTACGCAGTATTTT. It codes for CASTTTGGGTQYF.

This clonotype was detected only a few times. The V and J genes are TRBV15 and TRBJ1-2; no clear D. Trimming pared 4 bases from V and 4 bases from J, leaving 10 bases between. Germline CDR1 is LNHNV and CDR2 is YYDKDF (reference sequence). The CDR3 contains 13 residues. CDR3 DNA: TGTGCCACCAGCATAGGGAGGAGCTATGGCTACACCTTC. Its translation is CATSIGRSYGYTF.

V is TRBV24-1 and J is TRBJ2-3; 12 bases agree with TRBD2. The CDR3 loop spans 17 amino acids. From germline, CDR1 is KGHDR and CDR2 SFDVKD. The trim removed 4 bases at V and 5 bases at J, leaving 9 bases unmatched. The CDR3 nucleotides read TGTGCCACCAGTGACTTGACTAGCGGGAGTCGTGGAGATACGCAGTATTTT. Translation: CATSDLTSGSRGDTQYF.

V and J are TRBV28 and TRBJ1-2, with D possibly being TRBD1 (5 bases). CDR3 length: 15 residues. Germline-derived CDR1 and CDR2 are MDHEN and SYDVKM. V was shortened by 6 bases and J by 0 bases, with 14 bases between the two germline ends. The DNA of the CDR3 is TGTGCCAGCAGGCTGAATTTAGGGGCTAACTATGGCTACACCTTC. It specifies CASRLNLGANYGYTF.

This rearrangement joins TRBV10-3 to TRBJ1-5, with 8 bases identical to TRBD1. V lost 6 bases, J lost 3 bases, and 4 bases stayed unmatched. Germline-derived CDR1 and CDR2 are ENHRY and SYGVKD. The CDR3 extends over 14 amino acids. CDR3 DNA sequence: TGTGCCATCAGATCGGACAGGGACAATCAGCCCCAGCATTTT. Protein sequence: CAIRSDRDNQPQHF.

V is TRBV6-1 and J is TRBJ2-7, with D possibly TRBD1 on 5 matching bases. V lost 6 bases and J 1 base, leaving 7 bases between the germline ends. The CDR3 covers 12 residues. Germline CDR1 is MNHNS and CDR2 is SASEGT. The CDR3 coding sequence is TGTGCCAGCAGAGACAGATCCTACGAGCAGTACTTC. This sequence encodes CASRDRSYEQYF.

The V call is TRBV7-2, the J call TRBJ1-5, with D maybe TRBD1 (6 bases). Trimming removed 5 bases at V and 0 bases at J, with 14 bases between. The V gene's germline CDR1 is SGHTA and CDR2 FQGNSA. CDR3 length: 16 residues. CDR3 sequence: CASSETGTYSNQPQHF. The CDR3 DNA sequence: TGTGCCAGCAGCGAAACCGGGACATATAGCAATCAGCCCCAGCATTTT.

V and J are TRBV7-9 and TRBJ2-1; 13 nucleotides align to TRBD2. Looked up from germline, CDR1 is SEHNR and CDR2 is FQNEAQ (reference sequence). The length of the CDR3 is 16 residues. V lost 5 bases to trimming and J lost 7 bases; unmatched junction nucleotides: 8. CDR3 DNA: TGTGCCAGCAGCAGATCCGGGACTAGCGGGAATAATGAGCAGTTCTTC. Translated, it gives CASSRSGTSGNNEQFF.

This clonotype was detected only once. The chain links TRBV4-3 to TRBJ1-1; D possibly corresponds to TRBD1 (6 bases). Trimming left V 4 bases short and J 3 bases short, with 12 bases between. Germline CDR1 and CDR2: LGHNA and YSLEER. This CDR3 is built from 14 residues. The DNA of the CDR3 is TGCGCCAGCAGCCCTCGGCACAGGGACACTGAAGCTTTCTTT. Its translation is CASSPRHRDTEAFF.

J is TRBJ2-1 and V is TRBV6-1; 12 bases fit TRBD2. CDR3 length: 16 amino acids. Germline V CDR1 and CDR2: MNHNS, SASEGT. Trimming removed 6 bases from V and 4 bases from J; junction bases left unmatched: 7. As DNA, the CDR3 is TGTGCCAGCAGCCGCACTGGGACTAGCGGGTACAATGAGCAGTTCTTC. Translating it yields CASSRTGTSGYNEQFF.

The V gene is TRBV30, the J gene TRBJ1-5; TRBD1 agrees at 9 bases. CDR1 is GTSNPN, CDR2 SVGIG, per germline (reference sequence). V lost 2 bases, J lost 6 bases, and 5 bases stayed unmatched. The CDR3 is 14 residues long. The CDR3 is CAWSRDRVPQPQHF. The CDR3 DNA is TGTGCCTGGAGTCGGGACAGGGTCCCTCAGCCCCAGCATTTT.